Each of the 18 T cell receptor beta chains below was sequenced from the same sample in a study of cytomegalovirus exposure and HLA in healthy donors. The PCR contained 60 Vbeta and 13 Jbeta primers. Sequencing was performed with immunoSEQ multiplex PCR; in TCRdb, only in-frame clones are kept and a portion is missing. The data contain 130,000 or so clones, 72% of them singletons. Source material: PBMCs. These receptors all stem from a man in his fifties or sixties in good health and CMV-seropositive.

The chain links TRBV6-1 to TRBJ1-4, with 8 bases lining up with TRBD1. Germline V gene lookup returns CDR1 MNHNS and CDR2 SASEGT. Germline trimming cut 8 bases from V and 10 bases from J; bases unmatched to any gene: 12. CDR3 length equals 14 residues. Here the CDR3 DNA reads TGTGCCAGCGGCTCCAACAGGGGGTTGGGAAAACTGTTTTTT. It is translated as CASGSNRGLGKLFF.

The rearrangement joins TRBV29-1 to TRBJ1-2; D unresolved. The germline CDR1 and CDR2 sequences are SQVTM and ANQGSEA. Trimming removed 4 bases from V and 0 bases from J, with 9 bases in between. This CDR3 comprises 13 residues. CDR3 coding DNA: TGCAGCGTTGTAGAACAGACTAACTATGGCTACACCTTC. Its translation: CSVVEQTNYGYTF.

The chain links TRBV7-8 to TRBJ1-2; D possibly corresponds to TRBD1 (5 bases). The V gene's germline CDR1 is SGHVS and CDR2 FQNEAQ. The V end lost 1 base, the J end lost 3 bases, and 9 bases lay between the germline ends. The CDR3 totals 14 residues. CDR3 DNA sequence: TGTGCCAGCAGCTTAGAAGGAGGGGACTATGGCTACACCTTC. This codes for CASSLEGGDYGYTF. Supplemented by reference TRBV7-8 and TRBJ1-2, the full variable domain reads GAGVSQSPRYKVAKRGQDVALRCDPISGHVSLFWYQQALGQGPEFLTYFQNEAQLDKSGLPSDRFFAERPEGSVSTLKIQRTQQEDSAVYLCASSLEGGDYGYTFGSGTRLTVV.

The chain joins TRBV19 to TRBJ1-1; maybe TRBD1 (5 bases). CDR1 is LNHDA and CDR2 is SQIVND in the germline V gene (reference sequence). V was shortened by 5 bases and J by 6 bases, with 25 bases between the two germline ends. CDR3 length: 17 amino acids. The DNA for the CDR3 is TGTGCCAGTAGTGGAAACCTTCGATTGCGCGGGGGTTCTGAAGCTTTCTTT. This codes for CASSGNLRLRGGSEAFF.

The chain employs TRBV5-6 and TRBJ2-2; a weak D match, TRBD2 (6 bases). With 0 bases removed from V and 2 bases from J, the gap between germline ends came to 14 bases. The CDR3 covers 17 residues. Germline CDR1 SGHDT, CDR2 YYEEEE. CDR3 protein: CASSLVREASNTGELFF. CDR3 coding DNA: TGTGCCAGCAGCTTGGTCAGGGAGGCCTCAAACACCGGGGAGCTGTTTTTT.

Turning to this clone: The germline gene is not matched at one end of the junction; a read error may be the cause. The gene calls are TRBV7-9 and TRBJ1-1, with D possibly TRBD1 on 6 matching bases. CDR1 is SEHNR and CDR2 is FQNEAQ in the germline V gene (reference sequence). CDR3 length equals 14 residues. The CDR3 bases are TGTTCCAGCAGCCCAACGACGAACCAGGGGGAAGCTTTCTTT. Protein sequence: CSSSPTTNQGEAFF.

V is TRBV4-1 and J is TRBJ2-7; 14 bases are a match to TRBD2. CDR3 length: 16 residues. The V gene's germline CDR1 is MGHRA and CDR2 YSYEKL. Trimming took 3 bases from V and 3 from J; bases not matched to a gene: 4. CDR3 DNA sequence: TGCGCCAGCAGCCAGCCGGGACTAGCGGGAGTCTACGAGCAGTACTTC. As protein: CASSQPGLAGVYEQYF.

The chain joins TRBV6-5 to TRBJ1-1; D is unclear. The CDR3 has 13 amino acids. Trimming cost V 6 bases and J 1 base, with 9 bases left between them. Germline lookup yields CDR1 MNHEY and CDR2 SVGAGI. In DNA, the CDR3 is TGTGCCAGCAGGGTGGTCAGGAACACTGAAGCTTTCTTT. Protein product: CASRVVRNTEAFF.

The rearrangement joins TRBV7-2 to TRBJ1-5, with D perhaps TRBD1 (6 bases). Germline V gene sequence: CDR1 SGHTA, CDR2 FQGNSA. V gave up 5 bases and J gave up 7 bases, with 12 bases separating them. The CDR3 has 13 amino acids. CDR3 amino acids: CASSPSGGQPQHF. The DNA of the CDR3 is TGTGCCAGCAGCCCCTCGGGGGGCCAGCCCCAGCATTTT.

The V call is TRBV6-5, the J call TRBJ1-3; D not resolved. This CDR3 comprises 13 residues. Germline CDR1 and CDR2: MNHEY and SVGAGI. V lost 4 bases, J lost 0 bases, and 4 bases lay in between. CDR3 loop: CASSSGSGNTIYF. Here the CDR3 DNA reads TGTGCCAGCAGTTCAGGCTCTGGAAACACCATATATTTT.

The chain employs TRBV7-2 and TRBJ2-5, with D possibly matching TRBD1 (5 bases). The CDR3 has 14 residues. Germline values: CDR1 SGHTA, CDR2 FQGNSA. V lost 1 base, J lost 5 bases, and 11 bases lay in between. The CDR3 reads CASSLEAGRETQYF. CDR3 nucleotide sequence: TGTGCCAGCAGCTTAGAGGCAGGGCGGGAGACCCAGTACTTC. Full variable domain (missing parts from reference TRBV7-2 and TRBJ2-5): GAGVSQSPSNKVTEKGKDVELRCDPISGHTALYWYRQSLGQGLEFLIYFQGNSAPDKSGLPSDRFSAERTGGSVSTLTIQRTQQEDSAVYLCASSLEAGRETQYFGPGTRLLVL.

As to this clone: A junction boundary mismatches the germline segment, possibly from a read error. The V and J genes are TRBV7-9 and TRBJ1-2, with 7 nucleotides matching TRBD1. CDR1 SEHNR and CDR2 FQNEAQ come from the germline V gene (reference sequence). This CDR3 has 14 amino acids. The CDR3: CSSSLQGILYGYTF. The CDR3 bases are TGTTCCAGCAGCTTACAGGGGATTCTCTATGGCTACACCTTC. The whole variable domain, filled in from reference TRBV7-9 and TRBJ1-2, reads DTGVSQNPRHKITKRGQNVTFRCDPISEHNRLYWYRQTLGQGPEFLTYFQNEAQLEKSRLLSDRFSAERPKGSFSTLEIQRTEQGDSAMYLCSSSLQGILYGYTFGSGTRLTVV.

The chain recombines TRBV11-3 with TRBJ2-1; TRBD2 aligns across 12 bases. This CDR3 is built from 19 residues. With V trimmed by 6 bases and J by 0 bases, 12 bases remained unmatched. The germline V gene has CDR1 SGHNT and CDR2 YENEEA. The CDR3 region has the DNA TGTGCCAGCAGAAGCGGTGGACTAGCGGGAACCAGCTCCTACAATGAGCAGTTCTTC. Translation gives CASRSGGLAGTSSYNEQFF.

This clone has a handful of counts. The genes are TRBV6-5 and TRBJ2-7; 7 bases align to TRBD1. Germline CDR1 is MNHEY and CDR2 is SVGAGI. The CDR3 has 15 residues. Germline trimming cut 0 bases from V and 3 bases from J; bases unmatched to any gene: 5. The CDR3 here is CASSYSPGQDYEQYF. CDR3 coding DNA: TGTGCCAGCAGTTACTCACCTGGACAGGACTACGAGCAGTACTTC.

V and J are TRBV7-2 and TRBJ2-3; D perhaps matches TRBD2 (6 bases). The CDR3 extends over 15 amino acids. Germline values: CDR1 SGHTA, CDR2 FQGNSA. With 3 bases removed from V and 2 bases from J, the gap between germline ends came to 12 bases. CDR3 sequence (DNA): TGTGCCAGCAGCTTTCCAGCGGGCCTCACAGATACGCAGTATTTT. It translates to CASSFPAGLTDTQYF.

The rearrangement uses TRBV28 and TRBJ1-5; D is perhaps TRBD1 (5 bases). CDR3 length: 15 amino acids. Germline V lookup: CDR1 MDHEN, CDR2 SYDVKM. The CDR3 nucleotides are TGTGCTATTCGGGCTGGGGGGTTTAGCAATCAGCCCCAGCATTTT. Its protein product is CAIRAGGFSNQPQHF.

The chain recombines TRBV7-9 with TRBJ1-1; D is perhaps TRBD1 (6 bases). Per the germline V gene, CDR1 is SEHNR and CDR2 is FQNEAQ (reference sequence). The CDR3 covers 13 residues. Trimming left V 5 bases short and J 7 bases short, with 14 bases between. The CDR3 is CASSHNREGEAFF. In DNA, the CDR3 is TGTGCCAGCAGCCACAACAGGGAAGGTGAAGCTTTCTTT.

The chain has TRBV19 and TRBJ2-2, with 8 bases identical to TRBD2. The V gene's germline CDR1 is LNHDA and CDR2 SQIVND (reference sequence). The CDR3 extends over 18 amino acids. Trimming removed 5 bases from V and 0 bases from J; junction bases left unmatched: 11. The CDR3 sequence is CASSPGWLAGPNTGELFF. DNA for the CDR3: TGTGCCAGTAGTCCCGGATGGTTAGCGGGGCCGAACACCGGGGAGCTGTTTTTT.